The sequence of this TCR beta chain was determined in a study of glioma-infiltrating T cells. V was pared by 5 bases and J by 10 bases, with 12 bases between. The CDR3 runs 12 residues. Germline lookup yields CDR1 SGHTA and CDR2 FQGNSA. TCR alpha and beta CDR3 regions were amplified from RNA using iRepertoire nested multiplex PCR. TCRdb fed the multiplex PCR reads into MiXCR, producing one record per CDR3 protein. Of around 190,000 distinct CDR3 sequences in the sample, under 55% were seen once. This clonotype came up many times. The rearrangement links TRBV7-2 to TRBJ2-1; possible D gene TRBD1, 6 bases. This clonotype was sampled from a human donor with low-grade glioma or glioblastoma, undergoing nonglioma brain surgery, or in good health (not recorded which). Sequenced: glioma tissue, nonneoplastic brain tissue, or PBMCs (not recorded which). CDR3 amino acids: CASSTPGQEQFF. As DNA, the CDR3 is TGTGCCAGCAGCACTCCGGGACAAGAGCAGTTCTTC.